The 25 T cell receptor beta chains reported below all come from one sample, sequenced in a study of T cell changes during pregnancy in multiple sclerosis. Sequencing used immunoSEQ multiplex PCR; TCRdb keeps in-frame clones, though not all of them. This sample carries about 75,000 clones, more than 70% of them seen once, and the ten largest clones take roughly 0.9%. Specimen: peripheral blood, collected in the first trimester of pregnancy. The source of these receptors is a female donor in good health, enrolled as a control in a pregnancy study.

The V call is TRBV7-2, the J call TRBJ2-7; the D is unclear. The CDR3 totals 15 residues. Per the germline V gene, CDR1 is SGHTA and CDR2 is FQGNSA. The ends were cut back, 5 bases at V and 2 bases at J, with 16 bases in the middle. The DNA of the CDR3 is TGTGCCAGCAGCCCACCGAATTACAGTGCCTACGAGCAGTACTTC. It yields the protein CASSPPNYSAYEQYF.

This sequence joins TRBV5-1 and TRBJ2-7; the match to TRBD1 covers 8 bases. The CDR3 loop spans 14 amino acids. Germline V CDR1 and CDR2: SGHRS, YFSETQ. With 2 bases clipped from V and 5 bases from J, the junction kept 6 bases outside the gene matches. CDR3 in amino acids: CASSFEGQGDEQYF. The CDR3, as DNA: TGCGCCAGCAGCTTTGAAGGACAGGGCGACGAGCAGTACTTC.

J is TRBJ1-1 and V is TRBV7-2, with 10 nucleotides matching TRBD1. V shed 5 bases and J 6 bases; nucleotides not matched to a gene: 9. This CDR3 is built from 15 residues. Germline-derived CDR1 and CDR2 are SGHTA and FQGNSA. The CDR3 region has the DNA TGTGCCAGCAGCAGACAGGGGGCCGACAACCCTGAAGCTTTCTTT. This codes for CASSRQGADNPEAFF.

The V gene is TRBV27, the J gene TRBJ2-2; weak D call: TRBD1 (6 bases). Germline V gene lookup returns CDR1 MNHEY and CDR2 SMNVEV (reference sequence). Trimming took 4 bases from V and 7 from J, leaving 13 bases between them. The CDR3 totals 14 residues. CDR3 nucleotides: TGTGCCAGCAGTTACACAGGGTTGGGCGGGGAGCTGTTTTTT. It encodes CASSYTGLGGELFF.

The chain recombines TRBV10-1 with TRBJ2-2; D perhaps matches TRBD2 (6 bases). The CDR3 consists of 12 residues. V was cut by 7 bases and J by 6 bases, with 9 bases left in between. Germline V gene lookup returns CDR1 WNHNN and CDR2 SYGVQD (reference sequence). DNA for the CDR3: TGCGCCAGCAAGGCGGGATCCGGGGAGCTGTTTTTT. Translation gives CASKAGSGELFF.

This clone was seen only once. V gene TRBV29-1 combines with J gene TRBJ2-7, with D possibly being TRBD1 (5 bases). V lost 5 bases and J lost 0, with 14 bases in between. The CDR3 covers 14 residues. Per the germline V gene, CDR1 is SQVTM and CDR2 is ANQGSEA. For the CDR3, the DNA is TGCAGCGTTAAACGACAGAATTTCTCCTACGAGCAGTACTTC. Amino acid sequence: CSVKRQNFSYEQYF.

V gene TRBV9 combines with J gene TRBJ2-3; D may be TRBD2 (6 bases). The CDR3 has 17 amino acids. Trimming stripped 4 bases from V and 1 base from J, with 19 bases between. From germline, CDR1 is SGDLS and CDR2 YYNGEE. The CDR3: CASSSPKRVAGTDTQYF. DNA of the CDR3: TGTGCCAGCAGCTCCCCGAAGAGAGTAGCGGGCACAGATACGCAGTATTTT.

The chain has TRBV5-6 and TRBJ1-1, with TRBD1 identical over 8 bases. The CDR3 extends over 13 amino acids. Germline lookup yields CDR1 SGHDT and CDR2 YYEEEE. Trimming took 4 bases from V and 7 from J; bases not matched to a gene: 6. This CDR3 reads CASSLTGVLEAFF. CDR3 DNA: TGTGCCAGCAGCCTGACAGGGGTGCTTGAAGCTTTCTTT.

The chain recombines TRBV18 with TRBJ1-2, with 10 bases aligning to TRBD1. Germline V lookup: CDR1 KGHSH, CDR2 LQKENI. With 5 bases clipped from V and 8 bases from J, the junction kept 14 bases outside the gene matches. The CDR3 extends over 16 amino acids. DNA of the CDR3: TGTGCCAGCTCATCAAATGCGAGACAGGGGGCTTGGGGCTACACCTTC. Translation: CASSSNARQGAWGYTF. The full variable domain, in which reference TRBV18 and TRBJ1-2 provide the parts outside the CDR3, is NAGVMQNPRHLVRRRGQEARLRCSPMKGHSHVYWYRQLPEEGLKFMVYLQKENIIDESGMPKERFSAEFPKEGPSILRIQQVVRGDSAAYFCASSSNARQGAWGYTFGSGTRLTVV.

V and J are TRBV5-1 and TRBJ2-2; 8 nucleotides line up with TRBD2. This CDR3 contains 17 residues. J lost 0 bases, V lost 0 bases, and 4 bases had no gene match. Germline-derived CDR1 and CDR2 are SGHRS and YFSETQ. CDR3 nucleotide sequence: TGCGCCAGCAGCTTGGTAGCGGGAAGCGCGAACACCGGGGAGCTGTTTTTT. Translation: CASSLVAGSANTGELFF.

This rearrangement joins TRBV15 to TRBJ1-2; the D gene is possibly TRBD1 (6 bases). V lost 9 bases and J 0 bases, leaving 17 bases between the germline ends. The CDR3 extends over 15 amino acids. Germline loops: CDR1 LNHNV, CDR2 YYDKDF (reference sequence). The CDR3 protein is CATTPLDSTNYGYTF. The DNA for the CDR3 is TGTGCCACGACACCTCTGGACAGCACTAACTATGGCTACACCTTC.

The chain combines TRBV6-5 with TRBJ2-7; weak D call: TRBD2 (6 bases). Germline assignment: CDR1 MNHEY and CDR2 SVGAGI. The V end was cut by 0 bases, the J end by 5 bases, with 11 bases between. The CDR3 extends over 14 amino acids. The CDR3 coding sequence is TGTGCCAGCAGTTACTCGGAGGGAGTGGACGAGCAGTACTTC. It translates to CASSYSEGVDEQYF.

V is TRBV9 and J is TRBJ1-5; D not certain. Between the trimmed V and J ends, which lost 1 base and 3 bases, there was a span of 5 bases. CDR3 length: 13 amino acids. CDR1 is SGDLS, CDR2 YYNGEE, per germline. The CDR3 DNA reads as TGTGCCAGCAGCGTACGGTCCAATCAGCCCCAGCATTTT. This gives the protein CASSVRSNQPQHF.

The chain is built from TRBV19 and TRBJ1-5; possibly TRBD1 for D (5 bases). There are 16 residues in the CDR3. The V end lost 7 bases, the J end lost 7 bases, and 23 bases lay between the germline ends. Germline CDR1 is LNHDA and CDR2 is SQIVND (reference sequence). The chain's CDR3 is CASTPGEGAKLQPQHF. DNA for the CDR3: TGTGCCAGTACCCCGGGTGAAGGGGCGAAACTCCAGCCCCAGCATTTT.

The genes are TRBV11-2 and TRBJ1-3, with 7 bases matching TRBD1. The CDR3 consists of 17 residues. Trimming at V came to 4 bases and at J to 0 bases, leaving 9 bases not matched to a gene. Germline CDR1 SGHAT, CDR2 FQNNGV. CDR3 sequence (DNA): TGTGCCAGCAGCTGGACAGGAACGCTAACCTCTGGAAACACCATATATTTT. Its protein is CASSWTGTLTSGNTIYF.

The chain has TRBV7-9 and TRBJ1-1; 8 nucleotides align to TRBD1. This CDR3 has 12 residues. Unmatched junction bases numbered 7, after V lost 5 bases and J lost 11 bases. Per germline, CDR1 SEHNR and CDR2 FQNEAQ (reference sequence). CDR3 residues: CASSKQGGEAFF. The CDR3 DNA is TGTGCCAGCAGCAAACAGGGGGGAGAGGCTTTCTTT. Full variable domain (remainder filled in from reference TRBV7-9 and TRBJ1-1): DTGVSQNPRHKITKRGQNVTFRCDPISEHNRLYWYRQTLGQGPEFLTYFQNEAQLEKSRLLSDRFSAERPKGSFSTLEIQRTEQGDSAMYLCASSKQGGEAFFGQGTRLTVV.

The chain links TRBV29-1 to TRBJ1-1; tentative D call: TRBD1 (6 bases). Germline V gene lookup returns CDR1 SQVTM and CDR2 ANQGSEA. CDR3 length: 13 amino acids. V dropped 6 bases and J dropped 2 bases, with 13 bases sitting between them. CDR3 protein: CSVPKQGNTEAFF. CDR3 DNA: TGCAGCGTCCCTAAACAGGGTAACACTGAAGCTTTCTTT.

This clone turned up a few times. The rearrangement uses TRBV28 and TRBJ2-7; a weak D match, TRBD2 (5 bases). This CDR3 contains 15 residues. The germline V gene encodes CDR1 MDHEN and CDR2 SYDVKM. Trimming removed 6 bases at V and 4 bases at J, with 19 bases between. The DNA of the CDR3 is TGTGCCAGCAGCCCGCCCCACGGAGGATTTTACGAGCAGTACTTC. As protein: CASSPPHGGFYEQYF.

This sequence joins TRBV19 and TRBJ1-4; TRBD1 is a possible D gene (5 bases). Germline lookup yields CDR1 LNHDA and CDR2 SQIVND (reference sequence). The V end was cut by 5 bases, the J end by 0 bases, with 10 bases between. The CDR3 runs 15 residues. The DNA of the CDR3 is TGTGCCAGTAGTCTGGGGACTGCAACTAATGAAAAACTGTTTTTT. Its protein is CASSLGTATNEKLFF.

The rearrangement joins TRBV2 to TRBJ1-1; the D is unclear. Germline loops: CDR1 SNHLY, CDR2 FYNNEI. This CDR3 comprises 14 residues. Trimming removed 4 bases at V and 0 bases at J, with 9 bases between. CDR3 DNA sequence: TGTGCCAGCAGTGTTCTCACACTGAACACTGAAGCTTTCTTT. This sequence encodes CASSVLTLNTEAFF. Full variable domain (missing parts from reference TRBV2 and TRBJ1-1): EPEVTQTPSHQVTQMGQEVILRCVPISNHLYFYWYRQILGQKVEFLVSFYNNEISEKSEIFDDQFSVERPDGSNFTLKIRSTKLEDSAMYFCASSVLTLNTEAFFGQGTRLTVV.

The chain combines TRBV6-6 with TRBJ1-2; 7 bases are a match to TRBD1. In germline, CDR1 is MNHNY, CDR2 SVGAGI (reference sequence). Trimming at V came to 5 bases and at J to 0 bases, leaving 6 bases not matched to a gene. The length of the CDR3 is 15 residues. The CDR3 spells CASSGGTVANYGYTF. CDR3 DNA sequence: TGTGCCAGCAGTGGTGGGACAGTTGCTAACTATGGCTACACCTTC.

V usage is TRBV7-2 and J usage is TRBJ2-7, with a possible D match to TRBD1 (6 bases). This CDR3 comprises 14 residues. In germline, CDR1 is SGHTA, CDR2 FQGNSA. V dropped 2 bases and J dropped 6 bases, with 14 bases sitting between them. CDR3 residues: CASSLRGSNSEQYF. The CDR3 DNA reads TGTGCCAGCAGCTTAAGGGGGTCCAATAGCGAGCAGTACTTC.

The CDR3 loop is CASSPPPQRRDSPLHF. The DNA of the CDR3 is TGTGCCAGCTCGCCGCCTCCACAGAGGAGGGACTCACCCCTCCACTTT. This rearrangement joins TRBV18 to TRBJ1-6; weak D call: TRBD1 (5 bases). V lost 6 bases and J 10 bases, leaving 22 bases between the germline ends. The CDR3 loop spans 16 amino acids. Per the germline V gene, CDR1 is KGHSH and CDR2 is LQKENI.

CDR3 residues: CASRSYRGYGYTF. Written as DNA, the CDR3 is TGTGCCAGCAGATCCTACAGGGGGTATGGCTACACCTTC. The chain is built from TRBV27 and TRBJ1-2; 8 bases align to TRBD1. Trimming cost V 6 bases and J 5 bases; bases outside gene matches: 5. Germline loops: CDR1 MNHEY, CDR2 SMNVEV (reference sequence). This CDR3 comprises 13 residues.

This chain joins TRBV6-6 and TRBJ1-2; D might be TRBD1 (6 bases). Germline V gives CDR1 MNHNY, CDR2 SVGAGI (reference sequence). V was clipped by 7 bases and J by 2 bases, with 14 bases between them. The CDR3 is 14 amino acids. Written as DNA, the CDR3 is TGTGCCAGCACGGTACAGGGAAGGAACTATGGCTACACCTTC. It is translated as CASTVQGRNYGYTF.